The clone carrying this T cell receptor beta chain was seen ten or more times. MiXCR was run by TCRdb on the 5' RACE reads, yielding one entry per CDR3 protein. The table records 410,000 or so distinct CDR3 sequences, roughly a quarter of them present only once. This CDR3 has 13 residues. Germline CDR1 and CDR2: SEHNR and FQNEAQ (reference sequence). Between the trimmed V and J ends, which lost 1 base and 3 bases, there was a span of 7 bases. This record belongs to a study of T-cell memory formation after mild COVID-19. Sequenced: PBMCs or a T cell subset sorted from them (not recorded which). V and J are TRBV7-9 and TRBJ2-7; a possible D gene is TRBD1 (6 bases). The receptor comes from an adult woman who had mild COVID-19 (a few samples of this study predate the infection). Cell type and time point are not known. CDR3 sequence reads: CASSLGQVYEQYF. Written as DNA, the CDR3 is TGTGCCAGCAGCTTAGGACAGGTCTACGAGCAGTACTTC. Together with reference TRBV7-9 and TRBJ2-7, the CDR3 gives the full variable domain: DTGVSQNPRHKITKRGQNVTFRCDPISEHNRLYWYRQTLGQGPEFLTYFQNEAQLEKSRLLSDRFSAERPKGSFSTLEIQRTEQGDSAMYLCASSLGQVYEQYFGPGTRLTVT.